These 31 T cell receptor beta chains share one sample of origin, sequenced in a study of patients and donors after allogeneic stem cell transplantation. TCRdb fed the RT-PCR reads into MiXCR, producing one record per CDR3 protein. Of roughly 880,000 distinct CDR3 sequences in the sample, under 20% were seen once. Sequencing was carried out using blood, either unsorted or a sorted T cell fraction (not recorded which). Receptor source: a human donor who was either an allogeneic HSCT recipient or a stem cell or donor lymphocyte infusion donor (not recorded which). It is not recorded whose cells these are; they may come from a transplant donor.

This chain connects TRBV27 to TRBJ1-2; D remains unclear. The ends were cut back, 6 bases at V and 5 bases at J, with 13 bases in the middle. Germline CDR1 reads MNHEY; CDR2 reads SMNVEV (reference sequence). The CDR3 sequence is 13 residues long. The CDR3 region is CASSRTAVYGYTF. In nucleotides, the CDR3 is TGTGCCAGCAGCCGGACGGCGGTTTATGGCTACACCTTC.

This clonotype showed up just a few times. The chain is built from TRBV27 and TRBJ2-7, with unresolved D. This CDR3 has 12 residues. Per germline, CDR1 MNHEY and CDR2 SMNVEV (reference sequence). V lost 7 bases and J 5 bases, leaving 12 bases between the germline ends. This chain's CDR3 is CASTSTNDEQYF. Here the CDR3 DNA reads TGTGCCAGCACCAGCACGAACGACGAGCAGTACTTC.

This clonotype has more than one count but fewer than ten. The chain employs TRBV25-1 and TRBJ1-3, with unresolved D. Looked up from germline, CDR1 is MGHDK and CDR2 is SYGVNS. The CDR3 totals 12 residues. V lost 4 bases and J 8 bases, leaving 9 bases between the germline ends. CDR3 amino acids: CASSAAAYTIYF. CDR3 nucleotide sequence: TGTGCCAGCAGTGCCGCGGCTTACACCATATATTTT.

This chain joins TRBV15 and TRBJ1-2; 9 nucleotides line up with TRBD1. Per germline, CDR1 LNHNV and CDR2 YYDKDF (reference sequence). V dropped 0 bases and J dropped 7; count of bases not matched to a gene: 9. The CDR3 has 16 residues. Here the CDR3 reads CATSRDLNRGPGGYTF. Written as DNA, the CDR3 is TGTGCCACCAGCAGAGATCTCAACAGGGGGCCGGGTGGCTACACCTTC.

This clonotype was seen more than once but under ten times. The chain links TRBV20-1 to TRBJ2-2; TRBD1 agrees at 7 bases. The ends lost 5 bases at V and 6 bases at J; junction bases unmatched: 6. This CDR3 is built from 13 residues. Germline V gives CDR1 DFQATT, CDR2 SNEGSKA (reference sequence). CDR3 DNA: TGCAGTGCTCCGGGACAGTCGGCCGGGGAGCTGTTTTTT. Translated: CSAPGQSAGELFF.

The rearrangement joins TRBV20-1 to TRBJ2-4; TRBD2 matches 7 bases. The CDR3 loop spans 13 amino acids. V shed 0 bases, J shed 8 bases, and the junction held 4 bases outside the gene matches. Germline loops: CDR1 DFQATT, CDR2 SNEGSKA (reference sequence). CDR3 sequence: CSAREGGRDIQYF. The CDR3 coding sequence is TGCAGTGCTAGAGAGGGAGGGAGGGACATTCAGTACTTC.

This clonotype was seen a few times. The genes are TRBV4-3 and TRBJ1-1, with a possible D match to TRBD1 (5 bases). V was pared by 2 bases and J by 3 bases, with 16 bases between. The length of the CDR3 is 16 residues. From germline, CDR1 is LGHNA and CDR2 YSLEER. The CDR3 sequence is CASSQKGWVRDTEAFF. For the CDR3, the DNA is TGCGCCAGCAGCCAAAAGGGGTGGGTCAGGGACACTGAAGCTTTCTTT.

This rearrangement joins TRBV12-3 or TRBV12-4 to TRBJ2-4, with unresolved D. The V gene lost 3 bases and the J gene lost 5 bases, with 5 bases spanning the gap. The CDR3 is 12 residues long. The CDR3 here is CASSFIQNIQYF. In DNA form, the CDR3 reads TGTGCCAGCAGTTTTATTCAAAACATTCAGTACTTC.

The genes are TRBV29-1 and TRBJ1-2; the D is unclear. This CDR3 comprises 13 residues. Germline V gene lookup returns CDR1 SQVTM and CDR2 ANQGSEA. The V and J ends lost 7 bases and 4 bases respectively, with 16 bases between them. In DNA, the CDR3 is TGCAGCGCACCCAGCCCGGATCCCTATGGCTACACCTTC. This sequence encodes CSAPSPDPYGYTF.

This clonotype was seen a handful of times. V is TRBV27 and J is TRBJ1-4, with TRBD1 as a possible D gene (6 bases). From germline, CDR1 is MNHEY and CDR2 SMNVEV (reference sequence). The CDR3 extends over 14 amino acids. Trimming shortened V by 4 bases and J by 8 bases, and 14 bases separated the two germline ends. CDR3 protein: CASSYSRGGEKLFF. CDR3 coding DNA: TGTGCCAGCAGTTACTCCAGGGGAGGAGAAAAACTGTTTTTT. The full variable domain, in which reference TRBV27 and TRBJ1-4 provide the parts outside the CDR3, is EAQVTQNPRYLITVTGKKLTVTCSQNMNHEYMSWYRQDPGLGLRQIYYSMNVEVTDKGDVPEGYKVSRKEKRNFPLILESPSPNQTSLYFCASSYSRGGEKLFFGSGTQLSVL.

This clonotype has at least ten counts. The CDR3 is CSARVGVNGYTF. The DNA of the CDR3 is TGCAGTGCTAGAGTGGGGGTGAATGGCTACACCTTC. V and J are TRBV20-1 and TRBJ1-2; a weak D match, TRBD1 (5 bases). V was shortened by 1 base and J by 6 bases, with 9 bases between the two germline ends. This CDR3 contains 12 residues. In germline, CDR1 is DFQATT, CDR2 SNEGSKA (reference sequence).

This clonotype was counted between two and nine times. This sequence joins TRBV20-1 and TRBJ1-4, with 10 bases matching TRBD1. V shed 6 bases, J shed 5 bases, and the junction held 3 bases outside the gene matches. The CDR3 consists of 13 residues. CDR1 is DFQATT, CDR2 SNEGSKA, per germline (reference sequence). CDR3 sequence reads: CSARTGGNEKLFF. For the CDR3, the DNA is TGCAGTGCGCGGACAGGGGGGAATGAAAAACTGTTTTTT.

This chain links TRBV29-1 with TRBJ1-1; D is possibly TRBD1 (6 bases). The CDR3 runs to 13 residues. Germline V gene lookup returns CDR1 SQVTM and CDR2 ANQGSEA. V lost 7 bases and J lost 4, with 16 bases in between. The CDR3 region has the DNA TGCAGCGGCCTCAGGGGATCGGCCACTGAAGCTTTCTTT. This codes for CSGLRGSATEAFF.

The J gene is TRBJ2-1, the V gene TRBV25-1; 8 positions agree with TRBD2. The CDR3 length is 16 residues. Trimming at V came to 1 base and at J to 8 bases, leaving 10 bases not matched to a gene. Germline CDR1 and CDR2: MGHDK and SYGVNS. The CDR3 loop is CASSELAGPQGYEQFF. Here the CDR3 DNA reads TGTGCCAGCAGTGAATTAGCGGGGCCCCAAGGGTATGAGCAGTTCTTC.

This clonotype occurred a few times. The rearrangement joins TRBV27 to TRBJ2-7; 8 bases fit TRBD1. This CDR3 comprises 14 residues. The V and J ends lost 10 bases and 5 bases, in that order; junction bases with no gene match: 13. The germline V gene encodes CDR1 MNHEY and CDR2 SMNVEV (reference sequence). The DNA of the CDR3 is TGTGCCACCTCCCAGGGGGACAGGAACGACGAGCAGTACTTC. Amino acids: CATSQGDRNDEQYF.

The chain carries TRBV14 and TRBJ1-1; unclear D gene. Germline CDR1 SGHDN, CDR2 FVKESK. The CDR3 spans 14 residues. Trimming stripped 2 bases from V and 1 base from J, with 8 bases between. For the CDR3, the DNA is TGTGCCAGCAGCCAAACACTTGGGAACACTGAAGCTTTCTTT. It is translated as CASSQTLGNTEAFF.

This clonotype was found a few times. The V call is TRBV7-6, the J call TRBJ1-1; D is possibly TRBD1 (5 bases). Trimming stripped 3 bases from V and 0 bases from J, with 11 bases between. The CDR3 sequence is 15 residues long. Germline-derived CDR1 and CDR2 are SGHVS and FNYEAQ. The CDR3 is CASSFQGSLNTEAFF. The DNA of the CDR3 is TGTGCCAGCAGCTTCCAGGGTTCTTTGAACACTGAAGCTTTCTTT.

This clonotype was counted only a few times. V is TRBV4-1 and J is TRBJ2-7, with D possibly being TRBD1 (6 bases). The CDR3 runs 14 residues. Trimming stripped 4 bases from V and 5 bases from J, with 15 bases between. The germline V gene has CDR1 MGHRA and CDR2 YSYEKL. The CDR3 loop reads CASSPFLDSHEQYF. In DNA, the CDR3 is TGCGCCAGCAGCCCGTTTCTGGACAGTCACGAGCAGTACTTC.

This clonotype occurred a few times. The J gene is TRBJ1-1, the V gene TRBV20-1; 7 nucleotides align to TRBD1. Germline assignment: CDR1 DFQATT and CDR2 SNEGSKA (reference sequence). The CDR3 has 14 residues. Unmatched junction bases numbered 8, after V lost 2 bases and J lost 5 bases. As DNA, the CDR3 is TGCAGTGCTAGACCCCGACAGGGTAGAACTGAAGCTTTCTTT. Translating gives CSARPRQGRTEAFF.

This clonotype was observed a handful of times. The chain links TRBV6-1 to TRBJ2-1; the match to TRBD2 covers 14 bases. CDR3 length: 16 amino acids. Germline CDR1 is MNHNS and CDR2 is SASEGT. V shed 6 bases, J shed 4 bases, and the junction held 5 bases outside the gene matches. As DNA, the CDR3 is TGTGCCAGCAGCCGACTAGCGGGAGGGGCGTACAATGAGCAGTTCTTC. It specifies CASSRLAGGAYNEQFF.

This rearrangement joins TRBV30 to TRBJ1-3, with D possibly matching TRBD1 (6 bases). Germline V gene sequence: CDR1 GTSNPN, CDR2 SVGIG (reference sequence). The germline V and J ends were trimmed by 4 bases and 2 bases, with 15 bases remaining between them. The CDR3 is 15 amino acids. CDR3 region: CAWIGGTSTGNTIYF. CDR3 coding DNA: TGTGCCTGGATTGGGGGGACATCAACTGGAAACACCATATATTTT.

This clonotype was observed a few times. This chain connects TRBV4-1 to TRBJ1-2; D uncertain. Germline V gives CDR1 MGHRA, CDR2 YSYEKL. The V and J ends lost 1 base and 6 bases respectively, with 21 bases between them. The CDR3 has 17 residues. The CDR3 DNA reads as TGCGCCAGCAGCCAAGTTTTGGCCAAGGCCACCCGAGATGGCTACACCTTC. Its translation: CASSQVLAKATRDGYTF.

The chain has TRBV4-2 and TRBJ2-5; 11 bases are shared with TRBD2. Per germline, CDR1 LGHNA and CDR2 YNFKEQ. This CDR3 has 17 amino acids. With V trimmed by 1 base and J by 5 bases, 9 bases remained unmatched. The CDR3 region is CASSQVSLAGVLETQYF. CDR3 DNA: TGTGCCAGCAGCCAAGTCTCACTAGCGGGAGTTTTGGAGACCCAGTACTTC.

The CDR3 loop reads CASSSGTLGYEQYF. The CDR3 nucleotides are TGTGCCAGCAGCTCCGGGACCCTGGGGTACGAGCAGTACTTC. The chain couples TRBV7-3 to TRBJ2-7, with D perhaps being TRBD1 or TRBD2 (5 bases each). Germline values: CDR1 SGHTA, CDR2 FQGTGA. V lost 4 bases to trimming and J lost 4 bases, with 14 bases between them. CDR3 length equals 14 residues.

This clonotype was observed a handful of times. V usage is TRBV7-9 and J usage is TRBJ2-2; maybe TRBD1 (6 bases). Germline loops: CDR1 SEHNR, CDR2 FQNEAQ (reference sequence). There are 15 residues in the CDR3. The ends were cut back, 5 bases at V and 5 bases at J, with 15 bases in the middle. CDR3 loop: CASSHRELRTGELFF. In DNA form, the CDR3 reads TGTGCCAGCAGCCACAGGGAACTTAGAACCGGGGAGCTGTTTTTT.

This chain links TRBV7-6 with TRBJ2-4; no firm D call. CDR3 length: 14 residues. Germline V gene data show CDR1 as SGHVS and CDR2 as FNYEAQ. V was pared by 2 bases and J by 4 bases, with 9 bases between. CDR3 in DNA: TGTGCCAGCAGCTTATTGGGCCAGAAAAACATTCAGTACTTC. This codes for CASSLLGQKNIQYF.

The genes are TRBV20-1 and TRBJ2-5; D is unclear. CDR1 and CDR2 from the germline V gene are DFQATT and SNEGSKA (reference sequence). The CDR3 consists of 16 residues. The ends were cut back, 6 bases at V and 4 bases at J, with 24 bases in the middle. The CDR3 loop reads CSAPDLLLDPRETQYF. The DNA of the CDR3 is TGCAGTGCCCCGGACCTCCTCCTTGACCCGCGAGAGACCCAGTACTTC.

This clonotype was observed a handful of times. This chain connects TRBV2 to TRBJ2-3; D uncertain. The CDR3 is 15 amino acids. The germline V gene encodes CDR1 SNHLY and CDR2 FYNNEI. With 4 bases removed from V and 4 bases from J, the gap between germline ends came to 15 bases. The CDR3, as DNA: TGTGCCAGCAGTGCCGGGTACCGGGCCCCAGATACGCAGTATTTT. It specifies CASSAGYRAPDTQYF.

This clonotype was recorded a few times. This chain joins TRBV24-1 and TRBJ2-1; no reliable D call. The CDR3 runs 12 residues. The germline CDR1 and CDR2 sequences are KGHDR and SFDVKD. V dropped 5 bases and J dropped 5 bases, with 6 bases sitting between them. CDR3 in amino acids: CATSVANNEQFF. CDR3 DNA: TGTGCCACCAGTGTCGCTAACAATGAGCAGTTCTTC.

This rearrangement joins TRBV7-9 to TRBJ2-7; possibly TRBD1 for D (5 bases). Germline lookup yields CDR1 SEHNR and CDR2 FQNEAQ (reference sequence). V lost 2 bases, J lost 3 bases, and 11 bases lay in between. CDR3 length: 14 amino acids. CDR3 sequence reads: CASSLSAGIYEQYF. The CDR3 bases are TGTGCCAGCAGCTTATCGGCAGGGATCTACGAGCAGTACTTC.

This clonotype was counted only a few times. This chain links TRBV5-1 with TRBJ2-1, with TRBD1 matching 10 bases. J gave up 7 bases and V 6 bases, and 16 bases lay outside the gene matches. This CDR3 comprises 17 residues. Germline CDR1 reads SGHRS; CDR2 reads YFSETQ. The CDR3, as DNA: TGCGCCAGCACGCTCCTTTGGAGGACAGGGGGGAAAAATGAGCAGTTCTTC. Protein product: CASTLLWRTGGKNEQFF.